What follows are 28 T cell receptor beta chains derived from one specimen sequenced in a study of CD8 T cells in Susac syndrome. RNA was extracted with the RNeasy kit, and a quantity of 0.5 to 1 ug was reverse transcribed using random hexamers. TCRdb called the immunoSEQ multiplex PCR reads again in MiXCR, with one record for every CDR3 protein. The sample lists roughly 120,000 distinct CDR3 sequences; 96% were seen once. Material for sequencing was CD4+ T cells from PBMCs. These receptors came from a human donor in good health.

The V gene is TRBV27, the J gene TRBJ1-4, with D unclear. The CDR3 runs 13 residues. V was trimmed by 5 bases and J by 2 bases, leaving 6 bases between them. CDR1 is MNHEY and CDR2 is SMNVEV in the germline V gene (reference sequence). The CDR3 sequence is CASSPRTNEKLFF. The CDR3 coding sequence is TGTGCCAGCAGTCCTCGGACTAATGAAAAACTGTTTTTT.

The rearrangement uses TRBV20-1 and TRBJ2-7; 7 bases are shared with TRBD1. Trimming took 1 base from V and 4 from J; bases not matched to a gene: 7. CDR1 and CDR2 from the germline V gene are DFQATT and SNEGSKA (reference sequence). There are 14 residues in the CDR3. CDR3 protein: CSARVGTDTYEQYF. In DNA, the CDR3 is TGCAGTGCTAGAGTTGGGACAGATACTTACGAGCAGTACTTC.

The chain links TRBV29-1 to TRBJ2-7; tentatively, D is TRBD2 (5 bases). This CDR3 is built from 13 residues. Germline V CDR1 and CDR2: SQVTM, ANQGSEA. Deletions cut 3 bases from V and 0 bases from J, with 9 bases between. As DNA, the CDR3 is TGCAGCGTTGATGAAGGAGGCTCCTACGAGCAGTACTTC. Its translation: CSVDEGGSYEQYF.

The V call is TRBV28, the J call TRBJ1-5, with 12 bases aligning to TRBD1. Germline values: CDR1 MDHEN, CDR2 SYDVKM. The CDR3 is 15 residues long. Trimming removed 6 bases from V and 15 bases from J; junction bases left unmatched: 15. This CDR3 reads CASSLPGTGGLFLHF. CDR3 nucleotide sequence: TGTGCCAGCAGCCTGCCCGGGACAGGGGGCTTATTCCTGCATTTT. Using reference TRBV28 and TRBJ1-5 for the parts outside the CDR3, the full variable domain is DVKVTQSSRYLVKRTGEKVFLECVQDMDHENMFWYRQDPGLGLRLIYFSYDVKMKEKGDIPEGYSVSREKKERFSLILESASTNQTSMYLCASSLPGTGGLFLHFGDGTRLSIL.

The chain combines TRBV12-3 or TRBV12-4 with TRBJ1-6; a possible D gene is TRBD1 (5 bases). This CDR3 region has 11 residues. V lost 6 bases to trimming and J lost 15 bases, with 12 bases between them. CDR3 sequence: CASRKGPVLHF. The CDR3 nucleotides read TGTGCCAGCAGGAAGGGACCAGTCCTCCACTTT.

The V gene is TRBV29-1, the J gene TRBJ2-7; D call uncertain. CDR3 length equals 11 residues. CDR1 and CDR2 from the germline V gene are SQVTM and ANQGSEA. V was cut by 1 base and J by 0 bases, with 1 base left in between. The CDR3 DNA follows: TGCAGCGTTGAAGGCTCCTACGAGCAGTACTTC. Residues: CSVEGSYEQYF.

CDR3 protein: CASSTTLGGANVLTF. In DNA, the CDR3 is TGTGCCAGCAGCACGACGCTGGGGGGGGCCAACGTCCTGACTTTC. This sequence joins TRBV5-6 and TRBJ2-6; D unclear. Germline V lookup: CDR1 SGHDT, CDR2 YYEEEE. Trimming took 4 bases from V and 4 from J, leaving 12 bases between them. The CDR3 is 15 residues long.

This chain joins TRBV6-2 or TRBV6-3 and TRBJ2-2; 9 bases are a match to TRBD2. Per the germline V gene, CDR1 is MNHEY and CDR2 is SVGEGT. V was clipped by 7 bases and J by 7 bases; unmatched bases: 7. This CDR3 has 14 amino acids. The chain's CDR3 is CASTERGAYGELFF. The DNA for the CDR3 is TGTGCCAGCACTGAGCGGGGGGCCTACGGGGAGCTGTTTTTT.

This chain links TRBV18 with TRBJ2-1; 8 bases agree with TRBD2. The V gene end was trimmed by 3 bases and the J gene end by 4 bases; junction bases not matched to a gene: 8. CDR1 and CDR2 from the germline V gene are KGHSH and LQKENI. The CDR3 runs to 16 residues. In DNA, the CDR3 is TGTGCCAGCTCACCGCCCTTGGCGGGAGGTTACAATGAGCAGTTCTTC. It is translated as CASSPPLAGGYNEQFF.

V gene TRBV29-1 combines with J gene TRBJ2-2; the D gene is possibly TRBD2 (6 bases). Deletions cut 3 bases from V and 6 bases from J, with 11 bases between. Per the germline V gene, CDR1 is SQVTM and CDR2 is ANQGSEA. CDR3 size: 13 residues. This CDR3 is CSVEASSAGELFF. In nucleotides, the CDR3 is TGCAGCGTTGAGGCATCTAGCGCCGGGGAGCTGTTTTTT.

This chain connects TRBV3-1 to TRBJ2-1; perhaps TRBD2 as D (6 bases). Germline CDR1 LGHDT, CDR2 YNNKEL (reference sequence). CDR3 length: 15 amino acids. Trimming removed 0 bases from V and 1 base from J, with 7 bases in between. CDR3 region: CASSQEGLSYNEQFF. CDR3 coding DNA: TGTGCCAGCAGCCAAGAGGGACTTTCCTACAATGAGCAGTTCTTC.

The genes are TRBV6-1 and TRBJ1-3; D not resolved. Trimming took off 1 base at V and 3 bases at J, with 19 bases between the two ends. This CDR3 has 18 residues. Germline V gene data show CDR1 as MNHNS and CDR2 as SASEGT. Here the CDR3 DNA reads TGTGCCAGCAGTGAAGGAGGTCTGGTCGGCCGTTTTGGAAACACCATATATTTT. This gives the protein CASSEGGLVGRFGNTIYF.

V usage is TRBV9 and J usage is TRBJ1-5; 7 positions agree with TRBD1. This CDR3 has 16 residues. CDR1 SGDLS and CDR2 YYNGEE come from the germline V gene. The J segment lost 3 bases and the V segment lost 2 bases, leaving 8 bases of the junction unmatched. The CDR3 DNA is TGTGCCAGCAGCGTGAACCCCGGGACAGACAATCAGCCCCAGCATTTT. Its translation is CASSVNPGTDNQPQHF.

This chain joins TRBV7-2 and TRBJ2-4, with 9 positions matching TRBD1. Trimming took 5 bases from V and 9 from J; bases not matched to a gene: 8. This CDR3 is built from 14 residues. Germline V lookup: CDR1 SGHTA, CDR2 FQGNSA. The CDR3 DNA reads as TGTGCCAGCAGCAGGCCGGGACAGGGTGTCATTCAGTACTTC. Protein: CASSRPGQGVIQYF.

V gene TRBV9 combines with J gene TRBJ1-6; the match to TRBD1 covers 8 bases. The V and J ends lost 0 bases and 16 bases, in that order; junction bases with no gene match: 6. This CDR3 contains 13 residues. CDR1 and CDR2 (germline): SGDLS, YYNGEE. Here the CDR3 DNA reads TGTGCCAGCAGCGTAGGGGATTGGACAGGGCTCCACTTT. Its translation: CASSVGDWTGLHF.

The V and J genes are TRBV7-2 and TRBJ2-5, with TRBD2 identical over 10 bases. After removal of 5 bases from V and 2 bases from J, the junction contained 11 bases not matched to a gene. CDR1 is SGHTA, CDR2 FQGNSA, per germline. The CDR3 has 17 amino acids. The CDR3 DNA is TGTGCCAGCAGCCCGTTGTGGATAGCGGGAGGACAAGAGACCCAGTACTTC. Its translation: CASSPLWIAGGQETQYF.

The genes are TRBV3-1 and TRBJ1-2; 8 nucleotides align to TRBD1. CDR1 is LGHDT and CDR2 is YNNKEL in the germline V gene (reference sequence). Trimming at V came to 0 bases and at J to 6 bases, leaving 3 bases not matched to a gene. This CDR3 region has 14 residues. The CDR3 reads CASSQEDRVNGYTF. The CDR3 DNA follows: TGTGCCAGCAGCCAAGAGGACAGGGTGAATGGCTACACCTTC.

This chain joins TRBV3-1 and TRBJ2-2; no reliable D call. The CDR3 consists of 14 residues. Trimming left V 2 bases short and J 1 base short, with 5 bases between. From germline, CDR1 is LGHDT and CDR2 YNNKEL (reference sequence). The CDR3 DNA follows: TGTGCCAGCAGCCAACTCCAGAACACCGGGGAGCTGTTTTTT. Its protein is CASSQLQNTGELFF. Looking up the rest from reference TRBV3-1 and TRBJ2-2 gives the full variable domain: DTAVSQTPKYLVTQMGNDKSIKCEQNLGHDTMYWYKQDSKKFLKIMFSYNNKELIINETVPNRFSPKSPDKAHLNLHINSLELGDSAVYFCASSQLQNTGELFFGEGSRLTVL.

The J gene is TRBJ2-7, the V gene TRBV29-1; 7 nucleotides line up with TRBD2. This CDR3 spans 11 amino acids. The V gene's germline CDR1 is SQVTM and CDR2 ANQGSEA. V lost 8 bases, J lost 9 bases, and 10 bases stayed unmatched. CDR3: CSPLGREGQYF. The CDR3 nucleotides read TGCAGCCCACTAGGGAGGGAAGGGCAGTACTTC.

V usage is TRBV20-1 and J usage is TRBJ1-6, with 7 bases identical to TRBD1. The CDR3 is 15 amino acids. CDR1 and CDR2 from the germline V gene are DFQATT and SNEGSKA (reference sequence). V shed 4 bases and J 4 bases; nucleotides not matched to a gene: 7. The CDR3 nucleotides are TGCAGTGCTAAGAATCAGGGGGTTTATAATTCACCCCTCCACTTT. Translation gives CSAKNQGVYNSPLHF.

This chain joins TRBV29-1 and TRBJ2-7; 7 bases are shared with TRBD2. Looked up from germline, CDR1 is SQVTM and CDR2 is ANQGSEA. Trimming removed 3 bases from V and 6 bases from J; junction bases left unmatched: 8. The CDR3 is 13 residues long. Here the CDR3 reads CSVDGGSGFEQYF. CDR3 in DNA: TGCAGCGTTGACGGCGGGAGCGGCTTCGAGCAGTACTTC.

This clonotype was observed once. The rearrangement links TRBV10-3 to TRBJ2-5; D is perhaps TRBD1 (5 bases). The CDR3 extends over 14 amino acids. The V end lost 0 bases, the J end lost 5 bases, and 10 bases lay between the germline ends. Looked up from germline, CDR1 is ENHRY and CDR2 is SYGVKD. The CDR3 loop reads CAISESIGVETQYF. In nucleotides, the CDR3 is TGTGCCATCAGTGAGTCGATAGGGGTGGAGACCCAGTACTTC.

The chain has TRBV24-1 and TRBJ1-5; D not certain. The germline V and J ends were trimmed by 3 bases and 7 bases, with 12 bases remaining between them. This CDR3 has 14 amino acids. Germline V gives CDR1 KGHDR, CDR2 SFDVKD. Written as DNA, the CDR3 is TGTGCCACCAGTGATCCAACGACGAACCAGCCCCAGCATTTT. As protein: CATSDPTTNQPQHF.

This clonotype was seen a single time. The rearrangement uses TRBV7-2 and TRBJ1-5; D ambiguous. V lost 5 bases to trimming and J lost 4 bases, with 18 bases between them. The CDR3 is 16 residues long. The germline gives CDR1 SGHTA, CDR2 FQGNSA. The CDR3 coding sequence is TGTGCCAGCAGCGCCCGGCAAGTAGGGTTTAATCAGCCCCAGCATTTT. Its translation: CASSARQVGFNQPQHF.

V gene TRBV7-9 combines with J gene TRBJ2-3; 7 bases align to TRBD2. There are 12 residues in the CDR3. CDR1 and CDR2 (germline): SEHNR, FQNEAQ (reference sequence). V shed 8 bases and J 9 bases; nucleotides not matched to a gene: 8. The CDR3 DNA sequence: TGTGCCAGCTGTGCGGGAGTCGACACGCAGTATTTT. Translated: CASCAGVDTQYF.

The chain recombines TRBV3-1 with TRBJ1-2, with a weak D call TRBD1 (5 bases). The CDR3 is made up of 15 amino acids. Trimming left V 0 bases short and J 6 bases short, with 14 bases between. Germline V gives CDR1 LGHDT, CDR2 YNNKEL (reference sequence). DNA for the CDR3: TGTGCCAGCAGCCAAGATACAGGAGTTACTGATGGCTACACCTTC. Residues: CASSQDTGVTDGYTF.

The rearrangement uses TRBV15 and TRBJ1-1; no firm D call. Germline CDR1 LNHNV, CDR2 YYDKDF (reference sequence). The germline V and J ends were trimmed by 4 bases and 0 bases, with 12 bases remaining between them. The CDR3 consists of 15 residues. The CDR3 reads CATSKAPTMNTEAFF. CDR3 in DNA: TGTGCCACCAGCAAGGCCCCCACTATGAACACTGAAGCTTTCTTT.

The rearrangement links TRBV28 to TRBJ2-3; the match to TRBD1 covers 10 bases. The V and J ends lost 10 bases and 4 bases, in that order; junction bases with no gene match: 11. Germline CDR1 MDHEN, CDR2 SYDVKM. The CDR3 is 15 residues long. CDR3 DNA: TGTGCCACCCAACCGGCGACAGGGGGCGCAGATACGCAGTATTTT. Amino acids: CATQPATGGADTQYF.